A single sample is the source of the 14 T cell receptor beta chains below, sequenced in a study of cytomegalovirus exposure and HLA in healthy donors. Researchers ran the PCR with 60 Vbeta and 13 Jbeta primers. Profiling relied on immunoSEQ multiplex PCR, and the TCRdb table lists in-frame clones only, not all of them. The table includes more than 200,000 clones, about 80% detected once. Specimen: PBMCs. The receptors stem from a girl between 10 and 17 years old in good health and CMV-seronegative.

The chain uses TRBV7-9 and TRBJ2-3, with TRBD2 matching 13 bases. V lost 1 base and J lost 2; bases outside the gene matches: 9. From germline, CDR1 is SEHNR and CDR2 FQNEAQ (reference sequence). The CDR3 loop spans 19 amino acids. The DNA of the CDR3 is TGTGCCAGCAGCTTAGAAAGGACTAGCGGGGGAAAAGCCACAGATACGCAGTATTTT. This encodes CASSLERTSGGKATDTQYF. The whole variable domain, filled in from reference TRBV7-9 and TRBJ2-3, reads DTGVSQNPRHKITKRGQNVTFRCDPISEHNRLYWYRQTLGQGPEFLTYFQNEAQLEKSRLLSDRFSAERPKGSFSTLEIQRTEQGDSAMYLCASSLERTSGGKATDTQYFGPGTRLTVL.

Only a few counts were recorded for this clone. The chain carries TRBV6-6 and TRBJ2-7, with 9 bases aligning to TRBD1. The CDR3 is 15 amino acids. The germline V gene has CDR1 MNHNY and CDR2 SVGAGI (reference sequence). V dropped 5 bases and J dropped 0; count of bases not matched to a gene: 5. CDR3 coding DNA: TGTGCCAGCAGTCGACAGGGGGATAGCTCCTACGAGCAGTACTTC. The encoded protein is CASSRQGDSSYEQYF.

The CDR3 sequence is CASSGWTGPGLAGGYEQFF. As DNA, the CDR3 is TGCGCCAGCAGTGGGTGGACCGGACCGGGACTAGCGGGAGGATATGAGCAGTTCTTC. The V call is TRBV10-1, the J call TRBJ2-1, with 15 positions matching TRBD2. The CDR3 is made up of 19 amino acids. Germline trimming cut 4 bases from V and 8 bases from J; bases unmatched to any gene: 15. Germline V gene lookup returns CDR1 WNHNN and CDR2 SYGVQD (reference sequence).

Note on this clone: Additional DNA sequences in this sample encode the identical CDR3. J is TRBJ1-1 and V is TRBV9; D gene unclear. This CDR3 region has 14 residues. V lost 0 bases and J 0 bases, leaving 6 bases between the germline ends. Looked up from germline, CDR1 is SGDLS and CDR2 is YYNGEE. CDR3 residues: CASSVGGMNTEAFF. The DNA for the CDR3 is TGTGCCAGCAGCGTAGGAGGGATGAACACTGAAGCTTTCTTT.

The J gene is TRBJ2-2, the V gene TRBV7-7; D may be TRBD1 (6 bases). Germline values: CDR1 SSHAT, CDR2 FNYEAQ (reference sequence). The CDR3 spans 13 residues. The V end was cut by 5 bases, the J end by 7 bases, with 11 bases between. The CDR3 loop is CASSERGGGELFF. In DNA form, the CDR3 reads TGTGCCAGCAGCGAACGAGGGGGCGGGGAGCTGTTTTTT.

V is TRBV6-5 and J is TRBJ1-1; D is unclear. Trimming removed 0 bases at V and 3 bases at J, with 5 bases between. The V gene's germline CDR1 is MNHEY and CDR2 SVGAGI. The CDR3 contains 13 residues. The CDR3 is CASSYSLDTEAFF. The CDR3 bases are TGTGCCAGCAGTTACTCGTTAGACACTGAAGCTTTCTTT.

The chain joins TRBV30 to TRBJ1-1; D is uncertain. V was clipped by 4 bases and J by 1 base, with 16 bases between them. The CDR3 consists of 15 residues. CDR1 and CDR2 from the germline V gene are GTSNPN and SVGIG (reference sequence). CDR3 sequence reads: CAWTGYSKKNTEAFF. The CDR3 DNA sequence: TGTGCCTGGACGGGTTATTCCAAGAAGAACACTGAAGCTTTCTTT.

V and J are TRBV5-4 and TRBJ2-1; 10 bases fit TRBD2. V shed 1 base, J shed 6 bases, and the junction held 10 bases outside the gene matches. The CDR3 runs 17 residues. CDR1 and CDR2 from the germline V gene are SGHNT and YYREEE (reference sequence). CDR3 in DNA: TGTGCCAGCAGCTTGCACAGCGGGAGGGTATATGGCAATGAGCAGTTCTTC. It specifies CASSLHSGRVYGNEQFF. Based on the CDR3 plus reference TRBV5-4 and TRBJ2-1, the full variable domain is ETGVTQSPTHLIKTRGQQVTLRCSSQSGHNTVSWYQQALGQGPQFIFQYYREEENGRGNFPPRFSGLQFPNYSSELNVNALELDDSALYLCASSLHSGRVYGNEQFFGPGTRLTVL.

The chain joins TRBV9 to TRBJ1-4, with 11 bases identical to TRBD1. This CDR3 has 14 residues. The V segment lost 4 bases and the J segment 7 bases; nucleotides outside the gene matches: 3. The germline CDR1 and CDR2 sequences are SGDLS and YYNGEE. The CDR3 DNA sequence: TGTGCCAGCAGCCCGGGGACAGGGGGTGAAAAACTGTTTTTT. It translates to CASSPGTGGEKLFF.

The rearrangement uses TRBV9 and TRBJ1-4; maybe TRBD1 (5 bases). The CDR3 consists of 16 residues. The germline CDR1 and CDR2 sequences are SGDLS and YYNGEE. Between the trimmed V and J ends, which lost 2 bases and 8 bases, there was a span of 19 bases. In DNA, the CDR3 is TGTGCCAGCAGCGTTGGAGGCGGGGGGGTACAGGAAAAACTGTTTTTT. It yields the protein CASSVGGGGVQEKLFF. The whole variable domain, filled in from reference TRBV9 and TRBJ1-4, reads DSGVTQTPKHLITATGQRVTLRCSPRSGDLSVYWYQQSLDQGLQFLIQYYNGEERAKGNILERFSAQQFPDLHSELNLSSLELGDSALYFCASSVGGGGVQEKLFFGSGTQLSVL.

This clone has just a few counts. DNA of the CDR3: TGTGCCAGCAGTGACCCTGCGGGCACCTATGGCTACACCTTC. It encodes CASSDPAGTYGYTF. This rearrangement joins TRBV6-1 to TRBJ1-2; D is unresolved. The CDR3 is 14 amino acids. V dropped 3 bases and J dropped 4 bases, with 12 bases sitting between them. Germline V gives CDR1 MNHNS, CDR2 SASEGT.

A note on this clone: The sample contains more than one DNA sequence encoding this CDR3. CDR3 DNA: TGCGCCAGCAGCTTGGGCGGGACTAGCACAGATACGCAGTATTTT. Encoded protein: CASSLGGTSTDTQYF. The rearrangement joins TRBV5-1 to TRBJ2-3; possible D gene TRBD2, 6 bases. This CDR3 has 15 residues. Per germline, CDR1 SGHRS and CDR2 YFSETQ. Trimming left V 0 bases short and J 0 bases short, with 8 bases between. The full variable domain, its missing parts supplied by reference TRBV5-1 and TRBJ2-3, is KAGVTQTPRYLIKTRGQQVTLSCSPISGHRSVSWYQQTPGQGLQFLFEYFSETQRNKGNFPGRFSGRQFSNSRSEMNVSTLELGDSALYLCASSLGGTSTDTQYFGPGTRLTVL.

The CDR3 DNA reads TGTGCCAGCAGCTGGCTACGACCGGGACAGAGGAACACTGAAGCTTTCTTT. Residues: CASSWLRPGQRNTEAFF. The rearrangement links TRBV5-6 to TRBJ1-1; 7 bases are shared with TRBD1. Germline loops: CDR1 SGHDT, CDR2 YYEEEE. There are 17 residues in the CDR3. The junction had 12 bases not matched to a gene; V was cut back by 3 bases and J by 1 base.

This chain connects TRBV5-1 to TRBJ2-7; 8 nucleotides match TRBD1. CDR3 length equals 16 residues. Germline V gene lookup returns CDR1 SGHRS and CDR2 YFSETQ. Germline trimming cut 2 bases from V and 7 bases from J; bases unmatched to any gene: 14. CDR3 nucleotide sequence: TGCGCCAGCAGCTTAAGCCTGACAGGGGCCGGAGGTGAGCAGTACTTC. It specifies CASSLSLTGAGGEQYF.